This T cell receptor beta chain was retrieved from a study of cytomegalovirus exposure and HLA in healthy donors. Findings and caveats of the study: The study listed roughly 160 cytomegalovirus-associated TCR beta chains. In a later analysis, at a false discovery rate of 0.05, some 17,000 TCR beta sequences were associated with HLA alleles. Among the most significant clusters, several appeared linked to common viral pathogens in a later analysis.

The germline V gene encodes CDR1 MNHEY and CDR2 SMNVEV (reference sequence). The CDR3 consists of 13 residues. Trimming left V 2 bases short and J 10 bases short, with 9 bases between. With 60 Vbeta and 13 Jbeta primers, the PCR was carried out. Profiled with immunoSEQ multiplex PCR; TCRdb holds only in-frame clones, not every one. This table holds 150,000 to 200,000 clones, around 82% found once. This clone has just a few counts. The antigen is undetermined. The sample comprised PBMCs. The clonotype originates from a man younger than 35 in good health and CMV-seronegative. The V call is TRBV27, the J call TRBJ2-6, with D tentatively TRBD2 (6 bases). CDR3 loop: CASSLAAGNVLTF. DNA for the CDR3: TGTGCCAGCAGTTTAGCGGCGGGGAACGTCCTGACTTTC.